A selection of T cell receptor beta chains follows, all from one sample in a study of blood T cells in healthy people across ages. TCRdb re-analysed the 5' RACE reads in MiXCR, keeping a single row per CDR3 protein. Of about 1.7 million distinct CDR3 sequences in the sample, 28% were seen once. The sample comprised blood. All receptors derive from a woman in her twenties or thirties in good health. Both conserved end residues are part of each CDR3. A D gene is named only where the DNA matches it firmly. For some rows the clone size is stated as once, few or many, or as a class when expanded; others skip it.

V: TRBV2; D: TRBD1; J: TRBJ2-3; size: few; CDR3: CASVRTGEASPGDTQYF; DNA: TGTGCCAGCGTTAGGACAGGGGAGGCGTCCCCCGGGGATACGCAGTATTTT
V: TRBV5-5; D: -; J: TRBJ2-3; size: -; CDR3: CASSLGYGDTQYF; DNA: TGTGCCAGCAGCTTGGGGTATGGGGATACGCAGTATTTT
V: TRBV20-1; D: -; J: TRBJ2-4; size: many; CDR3: CSASYEVRNIQYF; DNA: TGCAGTGCTAGTTACGAGGTCAGAAACATTCAGTACTTC
V: TRBV29-1; D: -; J: TRBJ2-7; size: few; CDR3: CSVDQTGTYEQYF; DNA: TGCAGCGTTGATCAGACAGGAACCTACGAGCAGTACTTC
V: TRBV5-1; D: -; J: TRBJ2-6; size: -; CDR3: CASSLQANVLTF; DNA: TGCGCCAGCAGCTTGCAAGCCAACGTCCTGACTTTC
V: TRBV7-3; D: -; J: TRBJ2-6; size: many; CDR3: CASSLGKATVSGANVLTF; DNA: TGTGCCAGCAGCTTAGGAAAAGCGACAGTCTCTGGGGCCAACGTCCTGACTTTC
V: TRBV7-8; D: -; J: TRBJ1-5; size: few; CDR3: CASSLTSSQPQHF; DNA: TGTGCCAGCAGCTTAACATCATCCCAGCCCCAGCATTTT
V: TRBV10-2; D: TRBD1; J: TRBJ2-1; size: many; CDR3: CASRDAYRGRKNEQFF; DNA: TGCGCCAGCAGAGACGCGTACAGGGGGCGGAAAAATGAGCAGTTCTTC
V: TRBV5-1; D: -; J: TRBJ1-1; size: few; CDR3: CASSLDVRATEAFF; DNA: TGCGCCAGCAGCTTGGACGTCAGGGCCACTGAAGCTTTCTTT
V: TRBV30; D: -; J: TRBJ1-4; size: -; CDR3: CAWKAGVRDEKLFF; DNA: TGTGCCTGGAAAGCGGGAGTTCGGGATGAAAAACTGTTTTTT
V: TRBV20-1; D: -; J: TRBJ2-1; size: -; CDR3: CSARGPAQTYNEQFF; DNA: TGCAGTGCCCGAGGGCCAGCGCAGACCTACAATGAGCAGTTCTTC
V: TRBV25-1; D: TRBD2; J: TRBJ2-7; size: few; CDR3: CASSGTTSGFYEQYF; DNA: TGTGCCAGCAGTGGTACGACTAGCGGGTTCTACGAGCAGTACTTC
V: TRBV27; D: -; J: TRBJ2-5; size: many; CDR3: CASTPRGAGETQYF; DNA: TGTGCCAGCACCCCTCGGGGGGCAGGGGAGACCCAGTACTTC
V: TRBV12-3/TRBV12-4; D: -; J: TRBJ1-2; size: many; CDR3: CASRISGTQTYTF; DNA: TGTGCCAGCAGGATCTCCGGGACCCAGACTTACACCTTC
V: TRBV20-1; D: -; J: TRBJ2-4; size: many; CDR3: CSARKGQDIQYF; DNA: TGCAGTGCTCGGAAAGGGCAGGACATTCAGTACTTC
V: TRBV7-2; D: TRBD2; J: TRBJ2-2; size: -; CDR3: CACSLAGRNAGELFF; DNA: TGTGCCTGCAGCTTAGCCGGGAGGAACGCCGGGGAGCTGTTTTTT
V: TRBV7-9; D: -; J: TRBJ1-4; size: -; CDR3: CASSLHSYRGSANEKLFF; DNA: TGTGCCAGCAGCTTACATTCATACCGAGGTTCAGCTAATGAAAAACTGTTTTTT
V: TRBV20-1; D: TRBD2; J: TRBJ2-5; size: -; CDR3: CSARGGAAGAGETQYF; DNA: TGCAGTGCTAGAGGGGGGGCAGCGGGGGCCGGGGAGACCCAGTACTTC
V: TRBV11-2; D: -; J: TRBJ2-1; size: few; CDR3: CASSHGNRLGSDEQFF; DNA: TGTGCCAGCAGCCATGGCAACAGGCTAGGCTCCGATGAGCAGTTCTTC
V: TRBV20-1; D: TRBD2; J: TRBJ2-3; size: -; CDR3: CGGASGSVDTQYF; DNA: TGCGGTGGGGCTAGCGGGTCTGTGGATACGCAGTATTTT
V: TRBV5-1; D: -; J: TRBJ2-5; size: -; CDR3: CASTKDTETQYF; DNA: TGCGCCAGCACAAAAGATACCGAGACCCAGTACTTC
V: TRBV13; D: -; J: TRBJ1-5; size: -; CDR3: CASSLRTASDQPQHF; DNA: TGTGCCAGCAGCCTCAGGACAGCCTCCGATCAGCCCCAGCATTTT
V: TRBV29-1; D: -; J: TRBJ1-5; size: few; CDR3: CTAGGSSNQPQHF; DNA: TGCACCGCCGGGGGGTCTAGCAATCAGCCCCAGCATTTT
V: TRBV20-1; D: TRBD1; J: TRBJ2-2; size: -; CDR3: CSAIRTGQTGELFF; DNA: TGCAGTGCTATAAGGACAGGGCAAACCGGGGAGCTGTTTTTT
V: TRBV12-3/TRBV12-4; D: -; J: TRBJ2-1; size: -; CDR3: CASTQRQESSYNEQFF; DNA: TGTGCCAGCACTCAACGGCAGGAGAGCTCCTACAATGAGCAGTTCTTC
V: TRBV7-9; D: TRBD2; J: TRBJ2-4; size: few; CDR3: CASSRTVAGGVMAKNIQYF; DNA: TGTGCCAGCAGCCGAACGGTAGCGGGAGGAGTGATGGCCAAAAACATTCAGTACTTC
V: TRBV29-1; D: TRBD2; J: TRBJ2-1; size: many; CDR3: CSVDPSSGLAGVNEQFF; DNA: TGCAGCGTTGACCCCTCCTCCGGGCTAGCGGGGGTTAATGAGCAGTTCTTC
V: TRBV29-1; D: TRBD2; J: TRBJ2-1; size: -; CDR3: CSVPSGGSYNEQFF; DNA: TGCAGCGTCCCTAGCGGGGGGTCCTACAATGAGCAGTTCTTC
V: TRBV29-1; D: TRBD1; J: TRBJ2-5; size: many; CDR3: CSVEGQGETQYF; DNA: TGCAGCGTGGAGGGACAGGGAGAGACCCAGTACTTC
V: TRBV7-3; D: TRBD2; J: TRBJ2-3; size: -; CDR3: CASSLTLAGGDGTDTQYF; DNA: TGTGCCAGCAGCTTAACACTAGCGGGGGGTGACGGCACAGATACGCAGTATTTT
V: TRBV5-1; D: TRBD1; J: TRBJ1-1; size: few; CDR3: CASSFGGQGSEAFF; DNA: TGCGCCAGCAGCTTCGGTGGACAGGGATCTGAAGCTTTCTTT
V: TRBV19; D: TRBD1; J: TRBJ1-2; size: -; CDR3: CASSIGDGTGYDSYTF; DNA: TGTGCCAGTAGTATTGGGGACGGGACAGGGTATGATAGCTACACCTTC
V: TRBV7-9; D: -; J: TRBJ1-5; size: -; CDR3: CASSLKGQGNQPQHF; DNA: TGTGCCAGCAGCTTAAAGGGGCAAGGCAATCAGCCCCAGCATTTT
V: TRBV3-1; D: -; J: TRBJ2-1; size: few; CDR3: CASSRVWGEQFF; DNA: TGTGCCAGCAGTCGAGTGTGGGGTGAGCAGTTCTTC
V: TRBV5-6; D: -; J: TRBJ2-7; size: many; CDR3: CASSSWTADSYEQYF; DNA: TGTGCCAGCAGCTCGTGGACGGCGGACTCCTACGAGCAGTACTTC
V: TRBV28; D: -; J: TRBJ1-2; size: -; CDR3: CASSLSLRTSYGYTF; DNA: TGTGCCAGCAGTTTAAGCCTCAGGACCTCCTATGGCTACACCTTC
V: TRBV20-1; D: -; J: TRBJ1-4; size: -; CDR3: CSARDLGGASDEKLFF; DNA: TGCAGTGCTAGAGATCTTGGGGGCGCGTCGGATGAAAAACTGTTTTTT
V: TRBV20-1; D: TRBD2; J: TRBJ2-1; size: -; CDR3: CSAWTLAGGYNEQFF; DNA: TGCAGTGCTTGGACCCTAGCGGGGGGGTACAATGAGCAGTTCTTC
V: TRBV12-3/TRBV12-4; D: -; J: TRBJ2-5; size: few; CDR3: CASSEVAETQYF; DNA: TGTGCCAGCAGTGAGGTGGCAGAGACCCAGTACTTC
V: TRBV20-1; D: TRBD2; J: TRBJ2-7; size: -; CDR3: CSARSFTGTRAYEQYF; DNA: TGCAGTGCTAGGTCATTTACTGGGACTAGGGCCTACGAGCAGTACTTC